Listed below are T cell receptor beta chains from one sample, sequenced in a study of blood T cell repertoires in COVID-19. Assay: immunoSEQ multiplex PCR; the TCRdb copy retains only in-frame clones and omits some. The sample has about 270,000 clones; over 80% are singletons. Sequencing used PBMCs or T cells enriched from blood (not recorded which). The receptors were gathered from a woman aged 25 to 45 with acute COVID-19. Each CDR3 is given with its conserved first and last residue. D genes are given only for firm matches. Only some rows state a clone size, as once, few, many or a class for expanded clones.

d_gene	v_gene	j_gene	abundance	len	CDR3nt	CDR3aa
.	TRBV18	TRBJ2-1	.	14	TGTGCCAGCTCACCAACTCCTAGCGACAATGAGCAGTTCTTC	CASSPTPSDNEQFF
.	TRBV30	TRBJ1-5	.	16	TGTGCCTGGAGTAGAAAGCCCGGACTGACGGATCAGCCCCAGCATTTT	CAWSRKPGLTDQPQHF
TRBD2	TRBV28	TRBJ2-1	.	19	TGTGCCAGCAGCCTGGGGCTAGCGGGGAGAAGGGGAGCCTACAATGAGCAGTTCTTC	CASSLGLAGRRGAYNEQFF
.	TRBV18	TRBJ1-2	.	11	TGTGCCAGCTCGATAGGGGGTGGCTACACCTTC	CASSIGGGYTF
.	TRBV4-1	TRBJ2-3	.	14	TGCGCCAGCAGCCAATACGAAAACTCGAATACGCAGTATTTT	CASSQYENSNTQYF
.	TRBV3-1/TRBV3-2	TRBJ2-7	.	16	TGTGCCAGCAGCGAAGGCCCGCCTAGCCAGACCTACGAGCAGTACTTC	CASSEGPPSQTYEQYF
.	TRBV5-4	TRBJ1-2	.	16	TGTGCCAGCACTACTTTTTCTATACGCCTTAACTATGGCTACACCTTC	CASTTFSIRLNYGYTF
TRBD2	TRBV6-1	TRBJ2-3	.	19	TGTGCCAGCAGTGACATAGCGGGAGGGCCCGAAATTTCGACAGATACGCAGTATTTT	CASSDIAGGPEISTDTQYF
.	TRBV30	TRBJ1-3	.	16	TGTGCCTGGATCCCGGGGGAATCAGGCTCTGGAAACACCATATATTTT	CAWIPGESGSGNTIYF
TRBD2	TRBV30	TRBJ2-7	.	17	TGTGCCTGGAGTGACTCCGGGACTAGCGGGAGGGGCCACGAGCAGTACTTC	CAWSDSGTSGRGHEQYF
.	TRBV7-8	TRBJ2-6	.	15	TGTGCCAGCAGCTTAGGCGGAGGGGGGGCCAACGTCCTGACTTTC	CASSLGGGGANVLTF
.	TRBV28	TRBJ1-5	once	14	TGTGCCAGCAGCACACAAAGGGGGGGGCAGCCCCAGCATTTT	CASSTQRGGQPQHF
TRBD1	TRBV7-9	TRBJ2-2	.	17	TGTGCCAGCAGCCAGAGAGGGACAGGGGGACTCACCGGGGAGCTGTTTTTT	CASSQRGTGGLTGELFF
TRBD1	TRBV12-5	TRBJ1-1	.	13	TGTGCTAGTGCCCTCAGAGGGGGCGGAGAAGCTTTCTTT	CASALRGGGEAFF
TRBD2	TRBV6-4	TRBJ2-1	.	15	TGTGCCAGCAGTGACGCGACTAGCGGGAGAAATGAGCAGTTCTTC	CASSDATSGRNEQFF
.	TRBV7-2	TRBJ1-1	.	15	TGTGCCAGCAGCTTAACAGGATCGGCAGCCACTGAAGCTTTCTTT	CASSLTGSAATEAFF
TRBD2	TRBV25-1	TRBJ2-2	once	16	TGTGCCAGCAGGTCGGGACTAGCGGGATTTGCCGGGGAGCTGTTTTTT	CASRSGLAGFAGELFF
.	TRBV28	TRBJ2-5	.	14	TGTGCCAGCAGTTCGATCGGTGACCAAGAGACCCAGTACTTC	CASSSIGDQETQYF
.	TRBV9	TRBJ1-5	.	15	TGTGCCAGCAGCGTCCACGGGGAGGACAATCAGCCCCAGCATTTT	CASSVHGEDNQPQHF
.	TRBV6-5	TRBJ2-2	.	14	TGTGCCAGCAGTTTATCAGGGTACACCGGGGAGCTGTTTTTT	CASSLSGYTGELFF
TRBD1	TRBV12-5	TRBJ2-2	.	16	TGTGCTAGTGGTTTGGAACAGGGGGCGAACACCGGGGAGCTGTTTTTT	CASGLEQGANTGELFF
.	TRBV11-2	TRBJ2-7	.	14	TGTGCCAGCAGCTTATTGGTCACAGTTGAGGAGCAGTACTTC	CASSLLVTVEEQYF
TRBD1	TRBV24-1	TRBJ2-7	.	10	TGTGCCACCCTCCGGGACAGGGATTTATTC	CATLRDRDLF
.	TRBV27	TRBJ2-7	.	14	TGTGCCAGCAGTCTGGGTAGTAGCGTTTACGAGCAGTACTTC	CASSLGSSVYEQYF
.	TRBV7-9	TRBJ1-1	.	15	TGTGCCAGCAGCCCCCAGGGTTCCGCTAAAGCTGAAGCTTTCTTT	CASSPQGSAKAEAFF
TRBD1	TRBV6-5	TRBJ1-5	.	15	TGTGCCAGCAGCATCGGGACAGGGGGGGATCAGCCCCAGCATTTT	CASSIGTGGDQPQHF
TRBD2	TRBV9	TRBJ2-1	.	16	TGTGCCAGCAGCGTAGATCTAGCGGAAACCTACAATGAGCAGTTCTTC	CASSVDLAETYNEQFF
TRBD2	TRBV28	TRBJ2-3	.	17	TGTGCCAGCAGTTTAATAGGGCTAGCGGGAAGCACAGATACGCAGTATTTT	CASSLIGLAGSTDTQYF
TRBD1	TRBV4-3	TRBJ2-1	.	17	TGCGCCAGCAGCCAAGACACACGGGACAGGGGGTTTGGTGAGCAGTTCTTC	CASSQDTRDRGFGEQFF
TRBD2	TRBV9	TRBJ2-3	.	17	TGTGCCAGCAGCGTAGAAGCTAGCGGGAGCGACACAGATACGCAGTATTTT	CASSVEASGSDTDTQYF
.	TRBV18	TRBJ2-3	few	17	TGTGCCAGCTCACCTCCTCCGGCAGGGCCTAACACAGATACGCAGTATTTT	CASSPPPAGPNTDTQYF
TRBD2	TRBV4-2	TRBJ2-3	few	16	TGTGCCAGCAGCCACAGACTAGCGGGAGGGGAAGATACGCAGTATTTT	CASSHRLAGGEDTQYF
TRBD1	TRBV29-1	TRBJ1-2	.	14	TGCAGCGGGGGGGAGACAGGGGCCAAGAATGGCTACACCTTC	CSGGETGAKNGYTF
TRBD1	TRBV6-5	TRBJ1-3	.	13	TGTGCCAGCAGACTGGACAGGGGCCGCACCATATATTTT	CASRLDRGRTIYF
.	TRBV28	TRBJ2-2	.	15	TGTGCCAGCAGTTCTAAATCAGGGGTCACCGGGGAGCTGTTTTTT	CASSSKSGVTGELFF
TRBD2	TRBV4-3	TRBJ2-2	few	15	TGCGCCAGCAGCCAAGAAACTAGCGGGACCGGGGAGCTGTTTTTT	CASSQETSGTGELFF
TRBD1	TRBV6-2/TRBV6-3	TRBJ1-6	.	17	TGTGCCAGCAGTAATATTCACCGTGGGACAGCGGGCTCACCCCTCCACTTT	CASSNIHRGTAGSPLHF
TRBD2	TRBV27	TRBJ2-3	once	20	TGTGCCAGCAGTCCAGAGCCGGGACTAGCGGGAGGCGGGGCCACAGATACGCAGTATTTT	CASSPEPGLAGGGATDTQYF
.	TRBV5-1	TRBJ1-1	.	16	TGCGCCAGCAGCTTGGTACCAGCGGGGATAAACACTGAAGCTTTCTTT	CASSLVPAGINTEAFF
TRBD2	TRBV15	TRBJ2-7	.	15	TGTGCCACCAGCAGGTTGGGGGGGGATGCCTACGAGCAGTACTTC	CATSRLGGDAYEQYF
TRBD1	TRBV6-2/TRBV6-3	TRBJ2-5	once	16	TGTGCCAGCAGTTATGTCTCGGGGCAGGGGGCGTTGGCCCAGTACTTC	CASSYVSGQGALAQYF
.	TRBV28	TRBJ1-5	.	16	TGTGCCAGCAGCTTTAGTACTCCATTCACCAATCAGCCCCAGCATTTT	CASSFSTPFTNQPQHF
.	TRBV5-8	TRBJ1-1	.	13	TGTGCCAGCAGCTTACAGAGGAACACTGAAGCTTTCTTT	CASSLQRNTEAFF